These 31 T cell receptor beta chains originate from one sample sequenced in a study of cytomegalovirus exposure and HLA in healthy donors. In the PCR, 60 Vbeta and 13 Jbeta primers were used. Assay: immunoSEQ multiplex PCR; the TCRdb copy retains only in-frame clones and omits some. There are 100,000 to 150,000 clones in the sample; 80% occur only once, and 2.5% lies in the top ten. Sample: PBMCs. The receptors were gathered from a man between 25 and 39 years old in good health and CMV-seronegative.

The chain has TRBV28 and TRBJ1-1, with 8 bases matching TRBD1. V shed 4 bases and J 4 bases; nucleotides not matched to a gene: 8. Germline CDR1 reads MDHEN; CDR2 reads SYDVKM. The CDR3 has 15 amino acids. CDR3 nucleotides: TGTGCCAGCAGTTCACAGACAGGGGCAGGCACTGAAGCTTTCTTT. It translates to CASSSQTGAGTEAFF.

V usage is TRBV7-9 and J usage is TRBJ2-1; tentatively, D is TRBD1 (5 bases). The CDR3 extends over 14 amino acids. With 5 bases removed from V and 3 bases from J, the gap between germline ends came to 11 bases. The germline V gene encodes CDR1 SEHNR and CDR2 FQNEAQ (reference sequence). CDR3 in amino acids: CASSESRDYNEQFF. CDR3 bases: TGTGCCAGCAGCGAATCCAGGGACTACAATGAGCAGTTCTTC.

The chain is built from TRBV27 and TRBJ2-3; 7 bases align to TRBD2. The CDR3 has 16 residues. Germline assignment: CDR1 MNHEY and CDR2 SMNVEV (reference sequence). The trim removed 4 bases at V and 4 bases at J, leaving 11 bases unmatched. The CDR3 DNA reads as TGTGCCAGCAGTTATTACGAGGGAGGGCCATCAGATACGCAGTATTTT. It is translated as CASSYYEGGPSDTQYF.

This rearrangement joins TRBV27 to TRBJ1-5; unclear D gene. The V and J ends lost 3 bases and 0 bases respectively, with 9 bases between them. Looked up from germline, CDR1 is MNHEY and CDR2 is SMNVEV (reference sequence). The CDR3 runs to 15 residues. This CDR3 reads CASSFNSYSNQPQHF. The DNA of the CDR3 is TGTGCCAGCAGTTTCAACAGCTATAGCAATCAGCCCCAGCATTTT.

The J gene is TRBJ2-3, the V gene TRBV7-2; 7 bases agree with TRBD2. CDR1 and CDR2 (germline): SGHTA, FQGNSA. J gave up 4 bases and V 1 base, and 8 bases lay outside the gene matches. The CDR3 is 16 amino acids. The CDR3 region has the DNA TGTGCCAGCAGCTTAGGAGGAGGGAGGGCCTCAGATACGCAGTATTTT. It codes for CASSLGGGRASDTQYF.

The chain links TRBV11-2 to TRBJ2-1; D is uncertain. Trimming cost V 1 base and J 1 base, with 8 bases left between them. The CDR3 consists of 15 residues. Germline CDR1 is SGHAT and CDR2 is FQNNGV. This CDR3 is CASSLVAASYNEQFF. Written as DNA, the CDR3 is TGTGCCAGCAGCTTAGTTGCGGCTTCCTACAATGAGCAGTTCTTC.

The CDR3 loop reads CASSLTSGTDTQYF. The DNA for the CDR3 is TGTGCCAGCAGCTTAACTAGCGGCACAGATACGCAGTATTTT. This chain connects TRBV7-2 to TRBJ2-3; 7 bases agree with TRBD2. The trim removed 2 bases at V and 1 base at J, leaving 0 bases unmatched. The germline gives CDR1 SGHTA, CDR2 FQGNSA. The length of the CDR3 is 14 residues.

The rearrangement links TRBV30 to TRBJ1-5; D unclear. The CDR3 is made up of 14 amino acids. Trimming stripped 4 bases from V and 0 bases from J, with 10 bases between. Germline CDR1 is GTSNPN and CDR2 is SVGIG (reference sequence). In nucleotides, the CDR3 is TGTGCCTGGACCGCGGCAGATAGCAATCAGCCCCAGCATTTT. Protein: CAWTAADSNQPQHF.

The chain is built from TRBV2 and TRBJ1-2, with 11 bases fitting TRBD1. The germline V gene has CDR1 SNHLY and CDR2 FYNNEI. The CDR3 length is 17 residues. The V segment lost 2 bases and the J segment 4 bases; nucleotides outside the gene matches: 9. CDR3 bases: TGTGCCAGCAGTGAAATGCCGGGACAGGGGGTCGGCTATGGCTACACCTTC. Translation: CASSEMPGQGVGYGYTF.

This clone was recorded once. Compared with germline, one end of the junction differs, possibly owing to a read error. The gene calls are TRBV6-1 and TRBJ1-1; the match to TRBD1 covers 10 bases. This CDR3 has 13 amino acids. Looked up from germline, CDR1 is MNHNS and CDR2 is SASEGT. The CDR3 DNA reads as TGTGCCGGCAGTGGGGACAGGGGTACTGAAGCTTTCTTT. Amino acid sequence: CAGSGDRGTEAFF.

The chain carries TRBV6-1 and TRBJ2-5, with 8 bases matching TRBD2. V was clipped by 3 bases and J by 4 bases; unmatched bases: 1. CDR3 length: 13 residues. Per the germline V gene, CDR1 is MNHNS and CDR2 is SASEGT. The CDR3 bases are TGTGCCAGCAGTGAGCTAGCGGGAGAGACCCAGTACTTC. Its protein is CASSELAGETQYF.

The chain is built from TRBV28 and TRBJ2-1; 7 bases are shared with TRBD1. CDR1 MDHEN and CDR2 SYDVKM come from the germline V gene. This CDR3 has 16 residues. V dropped 7 bases and J dropped 6; count of bases not matched to a gene: 15. CDR3 residues: CASTQPGTAFFNEQFF. The CDR3 DNA sequence: TGTGCCAGCACCCAACCCGGGACAGCGTTTTTCAATGAGCAGTTCTTC.

The chain recombines TRBV7-2 with TRBJ2-1, with D perhaps TRBD2 (6 bases). Germline values: CDR1 SGHTA, CDR2 FQGNSA. The CDR3 runs to 16 residues. With 5 bases removed from V and 9 bases from J, the gap between germline ends came to 23 bases. CDR3 amino acids: CASSLGSGDDWAEQFF. In DNA, the CDR3 is TGTGCCAGCAGCCTCGGGTCGGGAGATGATTGGGCTGAGCAGTTCTTC.

This clone was seen only a few times. The chain is built from TRBV5-1 and TRBJ2-5, with 11 bases fitting TRBD2. With V trimmed by 4 bases and J by 2 bases, 7 bases remained unmatched. The CDR3 covers 16 residues. Per germline, CDR1 SGHRS and CDR2 YFSETQ. Here the CDR3 reads CASSRLTSGTQETQYF. The CDR3 DNA sequence: TGCGCCAGCAGCCGTCTGACTAGCGGGACACAAGAGACCCAGTACTTC. The entire variable domain, with the rest obtained from reference TRBV5-1 and TRBJ2-5, is as follows: KAGVTQTPRYLIKTRGQQVTLSCSPISGHRSVSWYQQTPGQGLQFLFEYFSETQRNKGNFPGRFSGRQFSNSRSEMNVSTLELGDSALYLCASSRLTSGTQETQYFGPGTRLLVL.

The V gene is TRBV28, the J gene TRBJ2-2; D possibly corresponds to TRBD1 (5 bases). V lost 8 bases and J lost 6, with 13 bases in between. CDR1 is MDHEN and CDR2 is SYDVKM in the germline V gene. This CDR3 has 13 amino acids. CDR3 DNA sequence: TGTGCCAGCCTTAGACAGATCGCCGGGGAGCTGTTTTTT. Translated, it gives CASLRQIAGELFF.

As DNA, the CDR3 is TGTGCCATCAGTCGGGGACAGGGTCCGATACGATTAAGCACAGATACGCAGTATTTT. Translated, it gives CAISRGQGPIRLSTDTQYF. The genes are TRBV10-3 and TRBJ2-3, with 9 bases that match TRBD1. Germline V gene data show CDR1 as ENHRY and CDR2 as SYGVKD. The CDR3 has 19 residues. J gave up 0 bases and V 5 bases, and 15 bases lay outside the gene matches.

V usage is TRBV5-1 and J usage is TRBJ2-7; TRBD2 aligns across 16 bases. V lost 4 bases, J lost 6 bases, and 10 bases stayed unmatched. CDR1 and CDR2 (germline): SGHRS, YFSETQ. The CDR3 loop spans 17 amino acids. CDR3 residues: CASSTGLAGGFAGEQYF. As DNA, the CDR3 is TGCGCCAGCAGCACGGGACTAGCGGGAGGGTTTGCAGGCGAGCAGTACTTC.

The J gene is TRBJ1-5, the V gene TRBV19; no firm D call. Trimming removed 7 bases at V and 3 bases at J, with 13 bases between. This CDR3 region has 14 residues. Germline V gives CDR1 LNHDA, CDR2 SQIVND (reference sequence). This CDR3 reads CASTLARHNQPQHF. The CDR3 bases are TGTGCCAGTACCCTGGCCAGACACAATCAGCCCCAGCATTTT.

This chain links TRBV7-9 with TRBJ1-2; 7 bases line up with TRBD1. There are 13 residues in the CDR3. The germline V gene has CDR1 SEHNR and CDR2 FQNEAQ (reference sequence). Losses at the gene ends were 7 bases for V and 7 bases for J; bases not matched to a gene: 9. CDR3 in DNA: TGTGCCAGCACTCCAACAGGGGCGGTTGGCTACACCTTC. Residues: CASTPTGAVGYTF.

This clone was detected once. This chain links TRBV7-9 with TRBJ2-5, with TRBD1 identical over 9 bases. V trimming: 5 bases; J trimming: 1 base; junction bases outside the gene matches: 5. This CDR3 contains 15 residues. Germline V gene lookup returns CDR1 SEHNR and CDR2 FQNEAQ (reference sequence). DNA of the CDR3: TGTGCCAGCAGCCCTATGGGACAGGGCCAAGAGACCCAGTACTTC. Translating it yields CASSPMGQGQETQYF.

This chain links TRBV28 with TRBJ2-7; 7 bases are a match to TRBD2. CDR3 size: 15 residues. The ends lost 5 bases at V and 0 bases at J; junction bases unmatched: 7. The germline V gene has CDR1 MDHEN and CDR2 SYDVKM. CDR3 sequence: CASSPSGSSSYEQYF. CDR3 DNA sequence: TGTGCCAGCAGTCCTAGCGGTTCCAGCTCCTACGAGCAGTACTTC.

This clone was recorded once. The chain couples TRBV4-2 to TRBJ2-7; D is possibly TRBD2 (5 bases). The V and J ends lost 0 bases and 3 bases respectively, with 15 bases between them. The CDR3 totals 16 residues. Germline values: CDR1 LGHNA, CDR2 YNFKEQ. CDR3 sequence (DNA): TGTGCCAGCAGCCAAGATCACGGGAATATACGCTACGAGCAGTACTTC. It translates to CASSQDHGNIRYEQYF.

This rearrangement joins TRBV6-6 to TRBJ1-2; the match to TRBD1 covers 8 bases. From germline, CDR1 is MNHNY and CDR2 SVGAGI (reference sequence). Trimming at V came to 4 bases and at J to 6 bases, leaving 7 bases not matched to a gene. The CDR3 runs to 14 residues. The CDR3 sequence: CASSFPDREDGYTF. CDR3 bases: TGTGCCAGCAGTTTCCCGGACAGGGAGGATGGCTACACCTTC.

The table lists this clone with a few counts. This chain's CDR3 is CASSFPDNRNTEAFF. CDR3 bases: TGTGCCAGCAGTTTCCCAGACAACAGGAACACTGAAGCTTTCTTT. The chain combines TRBV28 with TRBJ1-1; D not resolved. The CDR3 sequence is 15 residues long. The V and J ends lost 3 bases and 1 base respectively, with 12 bases between them. Per the germline V gene, CDR1 is MDHEN and CDR2 is SYDVKM.

This sequence joins TRBV15 and TRBJ2-3; D perhaps matches TRBD2 (5 bases). Germline V gives CDR1 LNHNV, CDR2 YYDKDF (reference sequence). V was pared by 0 bases and J by 2 bases, with 12 bases between. CDR3 length: 16 amino acids. This chain's CDR3 is CATSRDVASPTDTQYF. The DNA for the CDR3 is TGTGCCACCAGCAGAGATGTGGCTAGCCCCACAGATACGCAGTATTTT.

V and J are TRBV19 and TRBJ2-3; the match to TRBD2 covers 9 bases. Germline-derived CDR1 and CDR2 are LNHDA and SQIVND (reference sequence). V shed 4 bases and J 2 bases; nucleotides not matched to a gene: 7. The CDR3 length is 16 residues. CDR3 sequence reads: CASSTLAGKDTDTQYF. CDR3 sequence (DNA): TGTGCCAGTAGTACCCTAGCGGGAAAAGACACAGATACGCAGTATTTT.

Note on this clone: Compared with germline, one end of the junction differs, possibly owing to a read error. This CDR3 is CASSLAVFNQETQYF. The CDR3 DNA reads TGCGCCAGCAGCTTGGCCGTGTTCAACCAGGAGACCCAGTACTTC. V is TRBV5-1 and J is TRBJ2-5, with D hard to call. Germline V gene data show CDR1 as SGHRS and CDR2 as YFSETQ. This CDR3 spans 15 amino acids.

This clone was seen a handful of times. The chain has TRBV19 and TRBJ2-3, with 8 bases identical to TRBD2. Germline V gene lookup returns CDR1 LNHDA and CDR2 SQIVND (reference sequence). Trimming removed 6 bases from V and 0 bases from J; junction bases left unmatched: 8. This CDR3 spans 16 amino acids. The DNA for the CDR3 is TGTGCCAGTAGCGGGGGTAGCGGGACTAGCACAGATACGCAGTATTTT. It codes for CASSGGSGTSTDTQYF.

The chain combines TRBV15 with TRBJ2-1, with D maybe TRBD1 (6 bases). The CDR3 is made up of 16 amino acids. Germline V gene data show CDR1 as LNHNV and CDR2 as YYDKDF (reference sequence). V was trimmed by 3 bases and J by 8 bases, leaving 20 bases between them. DNA for the CDR3: TGTGCCACCAGCAGGCCAAGGTCAGGTTCAGGGGATGAGCAGTTCTTC. Its protein is CATSRPRSGSGDEQFF.

The rearrangement joins TRBV5-1 to TRBJ2-5; a weak D match, TRBD2 (5 bases). The V gene's germline CDR1 is SGHRS and CDR2 YFSETQ. CDR3 length equals 14 residues. The V end lost 4 bases, the J end lost 5 bases, and 15 bases lay between the germline ends. The DNA of the CDR3 is TGCGCCAGCAGCCAAAAGACTACCGGGGAGACCCAGTACTTC. This translates into CASSQKTTGETQYF.

This sequence joins TRBV5-4 and TRBJ2-7, with D maybe TRBD1 (5 bases). Germline CDR1 reads SGHNT; CDR2 reads YYREEE (reference sequence). There are 15 residues in the CDR3. V was shortened by 1 base and J by 2 bases, with 13 bases between the two germline ends. This CDR3 reads CASSLMAGSPYEQYF. In nucleotides, the CDR3 is TGTGCCAGCAGCTTGATGGCAGGGTCACCCTACGAGCAGTACTTC.